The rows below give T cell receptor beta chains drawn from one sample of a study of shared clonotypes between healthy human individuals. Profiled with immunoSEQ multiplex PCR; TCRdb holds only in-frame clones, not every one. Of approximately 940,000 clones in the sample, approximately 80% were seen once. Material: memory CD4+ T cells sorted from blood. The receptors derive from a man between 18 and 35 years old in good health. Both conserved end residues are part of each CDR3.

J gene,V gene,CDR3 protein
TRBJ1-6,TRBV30,CAWSDRGSPLHF
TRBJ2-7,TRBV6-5,CASSSGQGFINEQYF
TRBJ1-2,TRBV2,CASSVLANYGYTF
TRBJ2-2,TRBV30,CAWNRHSLTGELFF
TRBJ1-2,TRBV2,CASSENGYGYTF
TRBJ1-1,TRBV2,CASSEDPGVNTEAFF
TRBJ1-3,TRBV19,CASSPQTGNTIYF
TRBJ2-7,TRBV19,CASRRTSGSAYEQYF
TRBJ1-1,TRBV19,CASSGQGVNWAEAFF
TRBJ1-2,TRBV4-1,CASSQDPTGIYGYTF
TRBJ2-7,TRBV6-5,CASSSGGTLAYEQYF
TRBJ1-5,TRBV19,CASSHRTGTGGNSNQPQHF
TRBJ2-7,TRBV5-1,CASSLAATGPTEQYF
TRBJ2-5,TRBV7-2,CASSQPHKTETQYF
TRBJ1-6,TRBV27,CASSLLGNSPLHF
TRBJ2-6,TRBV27,CASSLSGGSGANVLTF
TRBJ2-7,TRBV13,CASSKLAGAISYEQYF
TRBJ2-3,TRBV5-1,CASSVLLAGGTSTDTQYF
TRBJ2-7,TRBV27,CASSRGQGSLEQYF